Below, 10 T cell receptor beta chains from the same sample are listed, as sequenced in a study of T-cell reconstitution after alpha-beta-depleted transplantation in children. A TCRbeta library incorporating unique molecular identifiers was prepared. TCRdb re-analysed the PCR reads in MiXCR, keeping a single row per CDR3 protein. The table has 490,000 or so distinct CDR3 sequences, approximately 13% seen once. The sequences come from PBMCs from the stem cell graft donor, collected from the stem cell graft. Receptor source: a human donor who donated a stem cell graft to a child with combined immunodeficiency.

This chain links TRBV4-3 with TRBJ1-2; 8 bases are a match to TRBD1. The germline V gene encodes CDR1 LGHNA and CDR2 YSLEER. V dropped 2 bases and J dropped 2; count of bases not matched to a gene: 1. The CDR3 runs 14 residues. The CDR3 sequence: CASSQRTGNYGYTF. CDR3 nucleotides: TGCGCCAGCAGCCAAAGGACAGGGAACTATGGCTACACCTTC.

This clonotype was seen at least ten times. The chain employs TRBV12-3 or TRBV12-4 and TRBJ2-7; D is unclear. The CDR3 sequence is 11 residues long. Trimming removed 3 bases from V and 7 bases from J, with 7 bases in between. The chain's CDR3 is CASSFTWEQYF. The CDR3 nucleotides are TGTGCCAGCAGTTTTACGTGGGAGCAGTACTTC.

Ten or more counts support this clonotype. The V and J genes are TRBV20-1 and TRBJ2-1; D perhaps matches TRBD2 (5 bases). Trimming cost V 5 bases and J 3 bases, with 11 bases left between them. The CDR3 length is 13 residues. Germline loops: CDR1 DFQATT, CDR2 SNEGSKA (reference sequence). In DNA, the CDR3 is TGCAGTGCTCCGGGGTTAGACTACAATGAGCAGTTCTTC. Translated, it gives CSAPGLDYNEQFF.

The CDR3 sequence: CASSPGPFQEHNEKLFF. CDR3 DNA sequence: TGTGCCAGCAGCCCGGGACCGTTCCAAGAACATAATGAAAAACTGTTTTTT. The chain links TRBV7-8 to TRBJ1-4; D perhaps matches TRBD1 (5 bases). The CDR3 length is 17 residues. V was cut by 5 bases and J by 4 bases, with 20 bases left in between. CDR1 and CDR2 (germline): SGHVS, FQNEAQ.

This clonotype was detected a few times. The J gene is TRBJ2-1, the V gene TRBV14, with a possible D match to TRBD2 (6 bases). The CDR3 runs 15 residues. The V end was cut by 2 bases, the J end by 7 bases, with 15 bases between. The germline V gene has CDR1 SGHDN and CDR2 FVKESK. CDR3: CASSQYAGIRNEQFF. The CDR3 nucleotides read TGTGCCAGCAGCCAATACGCGGGAATTCGGAATGAGCAGTTCTTC.

This clonotype was seen a few times. The rearrangement links TRBV4-3 to TRBJ2-7; D is perhaps TRBD1 (6 bases). This CDR3 is built from 15 residues. Germline V gene lookup returns CDR1 LGHNA and CDR2 YSLEER. The V and J ends lost 0 bases and 5 bases respectively, with 14 bases between them. The CDR3: CASSQDRWGPDEQYF. In DNA form, the CDR3 reads TGCGCCAGCAGCCAAGATCGGTGGGGGCCCGACGAGCAGTACTTC.

The chain is built from TRBV7-2 and TRBJ2-1; no reliable D call. The CDR3 runs to 14 residues. With 1 base removed from V and 2 bases from J, the gap between germline ends came to 6 bases. Germline CDR1 SGHTA, CDR2 FQGNSA. CDR3 DNA sequence: TGTGCCAGCAGCTTAGGATGGGCCTACAATGAGCAGTTCTTC. As protein: CASSLGWAYNEQFF.

The chain has TRBV5-1 and TRBJ2-7, with TRBD1 as a possible D gene (6 bases). This CDR3 comprises 13 residues. CDR1 SGHRS and CDR2 YFSETQ come from the germline V gene. Trimming took 5 bases from V and 4 from J, leaving 13 bases between them. The CDR3 sequence: CASRSAGVYEQYF. The CDR3, as DNA: TGCGCCAGCAGGTCCGCAGGGGTTTACGAGCAGTACTTC. The complete variable domain, with remaining parts taken from reference TRBV5-1 and TRBJ2-7, reads KAGVTQTPRYLIKTRGQQVTLSCSPISGHRSVSWYQQTPGQGLQFLFEYFSETQRNKGNFPGRFSGRQFSNSRSEMNVSTLELGDSALYLCASRSAGVYEQYFGPGTRLTVT.

This clonotype was observed a few times. The gene calls are TRBV20-1 and TRBJ1-5; TRBD1 agrees at 8 bases. With V trimmed by 8 bases and J by 1 base, 7 bases remained unmatched. Germline V gene sequence: CDR1 DFQATT, CDR2 SNEGSKA (reference sequence). The CDR3 spans 14 residues. The CDR3 protein is CSLRGQASNQPQHF. CDR3 bases: TGCAGTCTCCGGGGACAGGCGAGCAATCAGCCCCAGCATTTT.

This clonotype was counted only a few times. The rearrangement uses TRBV6-2 or TRBV6-3 and TRBJ2-6, with D perhaps TRBD2 (5 bases). Germline lookup yields CDR1 MNHEY and CDR2 SVGEGT. V was shortened by 2 bases and J by 10 bases, with 12 bases between the two germline ends. The CDR3 has 14 residues. In DNA, the CDR3 is TGTGCCAGCAGTTACCGTCGGGAAGTAAACGTCCTGACTTTC. Amino acids: CASSYRREVNVLTF.